The 4 T cell receptor beta chains in this list originate from one sample, sequenced in a study of control samples from healthy donors and cancer patients. Profiled with immunoSEQ multiplex PCR; TCRdb holds only in-frame clones, not every one. This sample yields about 160,000 clones, of which around 94% are seen a single time; approximately 15% belongs to the top ten. Material for sequencing was PBMCs. These receptors were obtained from a man aged 55 to 70 with colorectal cancer.

The chain joins TRBV29-1 to TRBJ1-1; D not resolved. CDR3 length: 14 amino acids. CDR1 is SQVTM, CDR2 ANQGSEA, per germline. V gave up 6 bases and J gave up 2 bases, with 16 bases separating them. CDR3 in DNA: TGCAGCGTCCACTTCCGGCACGTCAACACTGAAGCTTTCTTT. Translated, it gives CSVHFRHVNTEAFF.

The chain's CDR3 is CASSQSSPGQGAGETQYF. CDR3 DNA sequence: TGCGCCAGCAGTCAATCATCCCCCGGACAGGGGGCAGGGGAGACCCAGTACTTC. The chain is built from TRBV23-1 and TRBJ2-5, with 11 bases matching TRBD1. TRBV23-1 is known as an ORF, though its function is uncertain. There are 18 residues in the CDR3. V shed 0 bases, J shed 5 bases, and the junction held 11 bases outside the gene matches.

The V gene is TRBV7-8, the J gene TRBJ2-2, with TRBD1 identical over 8 bases. Germline V lookup: CDR1 SGHVS, CDR2 FQNEAQ. This CDR3 has 16 amino acids. V dropped 4 bases and J dropped 3; count of bases not matched to a gene: 7. The chain's CDR3 is CASSSKTGGDTGELFF. The CDR3 coding sequence is TGTGCCAGCAGCTCCAAAACAGGGGGAGACACCGGGGAGCTGTTTTTT.

The V gene is TRBV29-1, the J gene TRBJ1-1; unclear D gene. The CDR3 is made up of 11 amino acids. Trimming left V 5 bases short and J 1 base short, with 5 bases between. Germline CDR1 is SQVTM and CDR2 is ANQGSEA. For the CDR3, the DNA is TGCAGCGTTAGGGAGAACACTGAAGCTTTCTTT. Translation: CSVRENTEAFF.